This TCR beta chain was identified during a study of cytomegalovirus exposure and HLA in healthy donors. Study findings and constraints: It was approximately 170 TCR beta chains that were listed as cytomegalovirus-associated. Productive rates of about 90% or about 30% were seen for most TCR beta V segments in an earlier analysis. Indistinguishability led to the exclusion of some V segments, TRBV6-2 and TRBV6-3 included.

Primers included in the PCR were 60 Vbeta and 13 Jbeta primers. Generated by immunoSEQ multiplex PCR, the TCRdb table keeps only in-frame clones and is missing some. Here the sample spans roughly 120,000 clones, about four fifths being singletons. Concerning this clone: Antigen unknown.

The CDR3 consists of 15 residues. CDR1 and CDR2 from the germline V gene are MRHNA and SNTAGT. J gave up 4 bases and V 0 bases, and 3 bases lay outside the gene matches. The rearrangement joins TRBV6-4 to TRBJ2-3, with 8 bases fitting TRBD2. The receptor was isolated from a man aged 40-50 years in good health and CMV-seronegative. Sequencing used PBMCs. This CDR3 is CASSDSTGGADTQYF. The CDR3 coding sequence is TGTGCCAGCAGTGACTCCACGGGGGGGGCAGATACGCAGTATTTT.